The source of this T cell receptor (beta chain) is a study of CD8+ T cells in alopecia areata. Across the study: At a dose of 5 to 10 mg twice daily, oral tofacitinib was given to treated patients.

Study results and caveats: Scalp lesions, especially in alopecia totalis/universalis, had higher clonality than normal scalp.

CDR3 length: 15 residues. V lost 0 bases and J 7 bases, leaving 15 bases between the germline ends. CDR1 is LGHNA, CDR2 YSLEER, per germline. The authors extracted RNA and reverse transcribed it into cDNA as the sequencing template. TCRdb keeps only in-frame clones here, not all; method: immunoSEQ multiplex PCR. The sample contains some 130,000 clones, about 57% of which appear only once. Researchers gathered lesional scalp punch biopsies and peripheral blood from patients with alopecia areata. Using a FACSAria, the CD4+ and CD8+ T cells were sorted from the PBMCs. There are a few counts of this clone. Its antigen remains unidentified.

The chain employs TRBV4-3 and TRBJ2-5; TRBD1 is a possible D gene (5 bases). The source material was CD4+ T cells sorted from blood, sampled at week 0. This TCR was recovered from a human donor with alopecia areata. CDR3 in DNA: TGCGCCAGCAGCCAAGATCCGCCTGGCCAGGGGACCCAGTACTTC. Encoded protein: CASSQDPPGQGTQYF.